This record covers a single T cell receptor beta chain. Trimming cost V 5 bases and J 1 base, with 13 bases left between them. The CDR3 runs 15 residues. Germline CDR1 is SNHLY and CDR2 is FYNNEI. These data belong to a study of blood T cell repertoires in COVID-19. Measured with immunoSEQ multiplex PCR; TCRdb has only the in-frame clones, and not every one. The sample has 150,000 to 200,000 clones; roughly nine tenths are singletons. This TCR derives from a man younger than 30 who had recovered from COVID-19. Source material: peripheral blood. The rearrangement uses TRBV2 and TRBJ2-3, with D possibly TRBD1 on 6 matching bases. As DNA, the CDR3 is TGTGCCAGCAGTCCCCAGGGGTCCGGCACAGATACGCAGTATTTT. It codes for CASSPQGSGTDTQYF. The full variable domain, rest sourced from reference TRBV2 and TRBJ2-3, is EPEVTQTPSHQVTQMGQEVILRCVPISNHLYFYWYRQILGQKVEFLVSFYNNEISEKSEIFDDQFSVERPDGSNFTLKIRSTKLEDSAMYFCASSPQGSGTDTQYFGPGTRLTVL.